These 7 T cell receptor beta chains share one sample of origin, sequenced in a study of radiation and T cells in renal cell carcinoma. Time point noted: baseline pretreatment blood. Treatment in this sample: 15 Gy SBRT to primary tumor, nephrectomy 4 weeks later. Some clones are missing from TCRdb's copy, which holds only in-frame ones; the method was immunoSEQ multiplex PCR. The sample contains 100,000 to 150,000 clones, roughly 85% of which appear only once. The sample consisted of blood, taken from a patient whose treatment included radiotherapy and nephrectomy. The receptors stem from a woman aged 55-75 years with renal cell carcinoma.

The count of this clone is one. The rearrangement uses TRBV5-4 and TRBJ2-5; TRBD1 is a possible D gene (5 bases). V shed 5 bases and J shed 2 bases, with 19 bases lying between them. The CDR3 consists of 16 residues. Germline V gene lookup returns CDR1 SGHNT and CDR2 YYREEE (reference sequence). The CDR3 coding sequence is TGTGCCAGCAGTTCCCTACAGGTCCTTTCTCAAGAGACCCAGTACTTC. Amino acids: CASSSLQVLSQETQYF.

The V and J genes are TRBV25-1 and TRBJ1-1, with 9 positions matching TRBD1. The CDR3 sequence is 14 residues long. V was clipped by 6 bases and J by 6 bases; unmatched bases: 8. CDR1 is MGHDK, CDR2 SYGVNS, per germline. The CDR3 loop reads CASRSTGGFSEAFF. The CDR3 nucleotides read TGTGCCAGCAGATCGACAGGGGGATTCTCTGAAGCTTTCTTT.

Only a few counts were recorded for this clone. This chain connects TRBV29-1 to TRBJ1-1; no clear D gene. The V gene's germline CDR1 is SQVTM and CDR2 ANQGSEA. V lost 4 bases to trimming and J lost 5 bases, with 14 bases between them. This CDR3 contains 13 residues. This CDR3 reads CSVASERGTEAFF. CDR3 in DNA: TGCAGCGTTGCGTCAGAACGAGGTACTGAAGCTTTCTTT.

The chain links TRBV6-5 to TRBJ1-1, with D unresolved. CDR1 is MNHEY, CDR2 SVGAGI, per germline. Trimming removed 4 bases at V and 8 bases at J, with 11 bases between. This CDR3 is 12 amino acids long. In nucleotides, the CDR3 is TGTGCCAGCAGTTCCCTGAGGCTGGAAGCTTTCTTT. Translating it yields CASSSLRLEAFF.

This sequence joins TRBV7-9 and TRBJ2-7, with TRBD1 matching over 7 bases. J gave up 0 bases and V 5 bases, and 1 base lay outside the gene matches. This CDR3 has 13 residues. CDR1 SEHNR and CDR2 FQNEAQ come from the germline V gene (reference sequence). CDR3 nucleotide sequence: TGTGCCAGCAGCCGGGACAGCTCCTACGAGCAGTACTTC. This codes for CASSRDSSYEQYF. Variable domain in full (rest from reference TRBV7-9 and TRBJ2-7): DTGVSQNPRHKITKRGQNVTFRCDPISEHNRLYWYRQTLGQGPEFLTYFQNEAQLEKSRLLSDRFSAERPKGSFSTLEIQRTEQGDSAMYLCASSRDSSYEQYFGPGTRLTVT.

The chain uses TRBV5-6 and TRBJ2-5; TRBD1 matches 7 bases. Losses at the gene ends were 4 bases for V and 2 bases for J; bases not matched to a gene: 2. CDR1 is SGHDT and CDR2 is YYEEEE in the germline V gene. The CDR3 runs to 13 residues. The CDR3 protein is CASSMGQQETQYF. Written as DNA, the CDR3 is TGTGCCAGCAGCATGGGACAGCAAGAGACCCAGTACTTC.

This rearrangement joins TRBV2 to TRBJ1-6; D uncertain. CDR1 is SNHLY, CDR2 FYNNEI, per germline. This CDR3 is built from 16 residues. V was trimmed by 2 bases and J by 10 bases, leaving 18 bases between them. The CDR3 DNA sequence: TGTGCCAGCAGTGAAAGGTGGGCAACCGGGAACTCACCCCTCCACTTT. Translated: CASSERWATGNSPLHF.